This T cell receptor beta chain appears in the sequencing data of a study of blood T cell repertoires in COVID-19. Study at large: In each case, the material was cDNA or gDNA derived from T cells, B-cell-depleted T cells, or PBMCs.

Study processing details: Estimates of nucleated cell counts were drawn from the amplification of reference gene primers. Some clones are missing from TCRdb's copy, which holds only in-frame ones; the method was immunoSEQ multiplex PCR. V and J calls plus clone size are reproduced from that table; the DNA served to infer D and trimming. The sample includes roughly 220,000 clones, about 86% seen only once; the top ten take roughly 15%. The CDR3 spans 15 residues. V dropped 2 bases and J dropped 8 bases, with 18 bases sitting between them. Germline V lookup: CDR1 MNHEY, CDR2 SMNVEV (reference sequence). In assigning cohorts, the study relied on participant-reported clinical history.

The rearrangement links TRBV27 to TRBJ1-2, with TRBD1 as a possible D gene (6 bases). This clonotype was obtained from a woman between 50 and 59 years old with acute COVID-19. Material: PBMCs or T cells enriched from blood (not recorded which). CDR3 bases: TGTGCCAGCAGTTTAGACCCTCGGGGGGCGCGGGGCTACACCTTC. Protein: CASSLDPRGARGYTF.